This TCR beta chain was documented in a study of identical twins. MiXCR was run by TCRdb on the 5' RACE reads, yielding one entry per CDR3 protein. The sample includes 450,000 or so distinct CDR3 sequences, approximately 14% of them seen just once. The CDR3 sequence is 13 residues long. The ends lost 8 bases at V and 4 bases at J; junction bases unmatched: 7. Germline V lookup: CDR1 LGHDT, CDR2 YNNKEL (reference sequence). Study outcomes and limitations: It was possible that invariant MAIT and iNKT cells partly confounded the zero-insertion analyses. Twin sharing of out-of-frame TCR alpha was underestimated by models in monozygotic pairs.

There are many counts of this clonotype. Its antigen is still unknown. The sample also formed part of further work on yellow fever vaccine responses in identical twins. Per that paper: On the reported evidence, twins' vaccine T cell responses seemed partly convergent and partly personalized.

Sequencing was carried out using CD4+ T cells sorted from blood. This receptor was identified in a woman between 18 and 30 years old in good health. The chain joins TRBV3-1 to TRBJ2-7, with 8 bases fitting TRBD2. CDR3 bases: TGTGCCAGCTCCCGTGGACTAGCTTACGAGCAGTACTTC. This codes for CASSRGLAYEQYF.